The next 30 T cell receptor beta chains were all read from a single sample in a study of graft-versus-host responses after intestinal transplantation. Their antigens remain unidentified. Using immunoSEQ multiplex PCR, the repertoire was profiled, and TCRdb retains in-frame clones only, with some absent. Of 78,000 or so clones listed, roughly 84% are singletons. Specimen: unstimulated CD8+ T cells sorted from spleen or lymph node cells, collected before transplant. The receptors come from a human donor who was the organ donor for an intestinal transplant.

This rearrangement joins TRBV6-1 to TRBJ2-3; perhaps TRBD1 as D (7 bases). Per germline, CDR1 MNHNS and CDR2 SASEGT. This CDR3 has 14 residues. The V end lost 9 bases, the J end lost 4 bases, and 17 bases lay between the germline ends. CDR3 in DNA: TGTGCCAGTACCACAGGAGGGGGCTCAGATACGCAGTATTTT. Protein: CASTTGGGSDTQYF.

This clone was found once. The chain links TRBV5-6 to TRBJ1-1; unclear D gene. The CDR3 is 16 amino acids. CDR1 SGHDT and CDR2 YYEEEE come from the germline V gene. The V end was cut by 4 bases, the J end by 0 bases, with 16 bases between. The DNA of the CDR3 is TGTGCCAGCAGCGTATCGACGTTCGGTTTGAACACTGAAGCTTTCTTT. Its translation: CASSVSTFGLNTEAFF.

This chain joins TRBV27 and TRBJ2-3, with a tentative D call TRBD2 (6 bases). The CDR3 has 15 amino acids. V lost 5 bases to trimming and J lost 8 bases, with 20 bases between them. The germline gives CDR1 MNHEY, CDR2 SMNVEV (reference sequence). The CDR3: CASSTPGTSMGTQYF. The CDR3 region has the DNA TGTGCCAGCAGTACCCCCGGGACTTCCATGGGTACGCAGTATTTT.

The chain joins TRBV19 to TRBJ1-2; 12 nucleotides align to TRBD1. Germline loops: CDR1 LNHDA, CDR2 SQIVND (reference sequence). The CDR3 has 18 residues. Trimming at V came to 2 bases and at J to 4 bases, leaving 11 bases not matched to a gene. CDR3 in amino acids: CASSIPRLRDRGLYGYTF. The CDR3 bases are TGTGCCAGTAGTATACCCCGGCTCCGGGACAGGGGGCTCTATGGCTACACCTTC. Together with reference TRBV19 and TRBJ1-2, the CDR3 gives the full variable domain: DGGITQSPKYLFRKEGQNVTLSCEQNLNHDAMYWYRQDPGQGLRLIYYSQIVNDFQKGDIAEGYSVSREKKESFPLTVTSAQKNPTAFYLCASSIPRLRDRGLYGYTFGSGTRLTVV.

The chain is built from TRBV9 and TRBJ2-7; D is perhaps TRBD2 (6 bases). The V and J ends lost 0 bases and 4 bases respectively, with 8 bases between them. CDR1 SGDLS and CDR2 YYNGEE come from the germline V gene. The CDR3 is 13 amino acids. The CDR3 DNA is TGTGCCAGCAGCGTAGACGCGGGGTACGAGCAGTACTTC. Protein product: CASSVDAGYEQYF.

The chain combines TRBV28 with TRBJ2-7; D is uncertain. In germline, CDR1 is MDHEN, CDR2 SYDVKM. V lost 3 bases, J lost 5 bases, and 2 bases lay in between. This CDR3 is 10 amino acids long. CDR3 DNA sequence: TGTGCCAGCAGTTTGGACGAGCAGTACTTC. Protein sequence: CASSLDEQYF. Combining the CDR3 with reference TRBV28 and TRBJ2-7 gives the whole variable domain DVKVTQSSRYLVKRTGEKVFLECVQDMDHENMFWYRQDPGLGLRLIYFSYDVKMKEKGDIPEGYSVSREKKERFSLILESASTNQTSMYLCASSLDEQYFGPGTRLTVT.

CDR3 in amino acids: CASSPVTGGITEAFF. The CDR3, as DNA: TGTGCCAGCAGCCCTGTGACAGGGGGTATCACTGAAGCTTTCTTT. The chain carries TRBV4-2 and TRBJ1-1; 9 nucleotides agree with TRBD1. Trimming removed 4 bases from V and 4 bases from J; junction bases left unmatched: 7. The CDR3 runs 15 residues. Germline V CDR1 and CDR2: LGHNA, YNFKEQ.

The rearrangement joins TRBV7-9 to TRBJ1-2; TRBD1 agrees at 7 bases. The CDR3 is 18 amino acids. The V gene end was trimmed by 4 bases and the J gene end by 8 bases; junction bases not matched to a gene: 22. Germline V gene data show CDR1 as SEHNR and CDR2 as FQNEAQ (reference sequence). The CDR3 here is CASSSELQGFDGNFGYTF. For the CDR3, the DNA is TGTGCCAGCAGCTCAGAATTACAGGGGTTCGACGGTAATTTCGGCTACACCTTC.

This chain uses TRBV6-5 with TRBJ2-1, with D unresolved. In germline, CDR1 is MNHEY, CDR2 SVGAGI. This CDR3 is 11 amino acids long. V lost 5 bases and J 5 bases, leaving 4 bases between the germline ends. The CDR3 coding sequence is TGTGCCAGCAGTGCGGACAATGAGCAGTTCTTC. Its translation: CASSADNEQFF.

The chain links TRBV5-1 to TRBJ2-1; D unclear. The CDR3 covers 16 residues. The germline V and J ends were trimmed by 4 bases and 6 bases, with 20 bases remaining between them. Per the germline V gene, CDR1 is SGHRS and CDR2 is YFSETQ. CDR3 nucleotides: TGCGCCAGCAGCCCGAACTGGTTTTACTTTCGCAATGAGCAGTTCTTC. Its translation: CASSPNWFYFRNEQFF.

The chain has TRBV27 and TRBJ1-2; 9 bases align to TRBD1. V lost 3 bases to trimming and J lost 4 bases; unmatched junction nucleotides: 9. This CDR3 region has 16 residues. The germline gives CDR1 MNHEY, CDR2 SMNVEV (reference sequence). This CDR3 reads CASSFKRTGDLYGYTF. The DNA for the CDR3 is TGTGCCAGCAGTTTTAAACGGACAGGGGACCTCTATGGCTACACCTTC.

The chain carries TRBV2 and TRBJ2-7; 9 bases line up with TRBD1. CDR1 SNHLY and CDR2 FYNNEI come from the germline V gene. The V gene end was trimmed by 5 bases and the J gene end by 7 bases; junction bases not matched to a gene: 3. The CDR3 loop spans 12 amino acids. The CDR3 DNA follows: TGTGCCAGCAGTCGGACAGGGGTTGAGCAGTACTTC. It yields the protein CASSRTGVEQYF.

CDR3 bases: TGTGCCAGCAGCTTCGGACCGACCTACGAGCAGTACTTC. It translates to CASSFGPTYEQYF. The chain has TRBV5-4 and TRBJ2-7; no definite D call. The CDR3 is 13 residues long. V shed 2 bases and J shed 2 bases, with 8 bases lying between them. Looked up from germline, CDR1 is SGHNT and CDR2 is YYREEE (reference sequence).

The rearrangement joins TRBV6-1 to TRBJ1-4, with a possible D match to TRBD1 (6 bases). Deletions cut 1 base from V and 6 bases from J, with 12 bases between. This CDR3 contains 15 residues. CDR1 is MNHNS, CDR2 SASEGT, per germline. The CDR3 coding sequence is TGTGCCAGCAGTGAAGGAGGGGGGGGGCATGAAAAACTGTTTTTT. Encoded protein: CASSEGGGGHEKLFF.

The chain employs TRBV18 and TRBJ2-7; TRBD2 is a possible D gene (5 bases). The germline V gene encodes CDR1 KGHSH and CDR2 LQKENI. This CDR3 has 19 amino acids. Trimming removed 3 bases at V and 0 bases at J, with 24 bases between. CDR3 bases: TGTGCCAGCTCACCTTGGGCGCCCTCACTTTTAGGGAGCTCCTACGAGCAGTACTTC. This sequence encodes CASSPWAPSLLGSSYEQYF. The entire variable domain, with the rest obtained from reference TRBV18 and TRBJ2-7, is as follows: NAGVMQNPRHLVRRRGQEARLRCSPMKGHSHVYWYRQLPEEGLKFMVYLQKENIIDESGMPKERFSAEFPKEGPSILRIQQVVRGDSAAYFCASSPWAPSLLGSSYEQYFGPGTRLTVT.

The chain combines TRBV27 with TRBJ1-6; D remains ambiguous. V was shortened by 5 bases and J by 3 bases, with 8 bases between the two germline ends. The CDR3 runs to 14 residues. Germline V lookup: CDR1 MNHEY, CDR2 SMNVEV (reference sequence). The CDR3 nucleotides are TGTGCCAGCAGTCTCAACCACTATAATTCACCCCTCCACTTT. Its protein is CASSLNHYNSPLHF.

This sequence joins TRBV6-1 and TRBJ1-6, with 7 positions matching TRBD1. The V segment lost 1 base and the J segment 10 bases; nucleotides outside the gene matches: 4. Germline CDR1 reads MNHNS; CDR2 reads SASEGT. The CDR3 is 14 amino acids. The CDR3 spells CASSEGTGGSPLHF. The CDR3 region has the DNA TGTGCCAGCAGTGAAGGGACAGGAGGCTCACCCCTCCACTTT.

On this clone itself: Relative to the germline gene, one junction end is altered; a read error may explain this. The CDR3 bases are TGCGCCAGCAGCCAAGAAGCAGGGGGAAACTCTGGCTACACCTTC. Translating it yields CASSQEAGGNSGYTF. The chain is built from TRBV4-1 and TRBJ1-2, with 7 positions matching TRBD1. Germline V gene lookup returns CDR1 MGHRA and CDR2 YSYEKL. The CDR3 is 15 amino acids.

As regards this clone: Possible read error: a much larger clone is one base away. The J gene is TRBJ2-7, the V gene TRBV6-5; 10 positions agree with TRBD1. This CDR3 is 14 amino acids long. Germline V gene lookup returns CDR1 MNHEY and CDR2 SVGAGI. Trimming at V came to 5 bases and at J to 2 bases, leaving 3 bases not matched to a gene. DNA for the CDR3: TGTGCCAGCAGTGAAGGGACAGGGGCCTACGAGCAGTACTTC. This encodes CASSEGTGAYEQYF.

V is TRBV28 and J is TRBJ1-2, with D possibly matching TRBD1 (5 bases). CDR3 size: 15 residues. In germline, CDR1 is MDHEN, CDR2 SYDVKM. V was shortened by 2 bases and J by 8 bases, with 18 bases between the two germline ends. CDR3 region: CASSLSYPSGEGYTF. CDR3 DNA: TGTGCCAGCAGTTTAAGTTACCCATCGGGGGAAGGCTACACCTTC.

V usage is TRBV19 and J usage is TRBJ1-2; D ambiguous. Germline V gene data show CDR1 as LNHDA and CDR2 as SQIVND (reference sequence). V was cut by 3 bases and J by 8 bases, with 16 bases left in between. CDR3 length: 14 residues. CDR3 sequence reads: CASSMKHNLRGYTF. The DNA for the CDR3 is TGTGCCAGTAGTATGAAACACAATCTTCGGGGCTACACCTTC.

The CDR3 spells CASSFTGTDNSPLHF. In DNA, the CDR3 is TGTGCCAGCAGTTTCACCGGGACAGATAATTCACCCCTCCACTTT. The V call is TRBV6-5, the J call TRBJ1-6; 7 bases agree with TRBD1. This CDR3 contains 15 residues. The junction had 5 bases not matched to a gene; V was cut back by 4 bases and J by 5 bases. CDR1 and CDR2 (germline): MNHEY, SVGAGI.

The count of this clone is one. The chain links TRBV11-2 to TRBJ2-7, with TRBD1 matching 7 bases. Per the germline V gene, CDR1 is SGHAT and CDR2 is FQNNGV. Unmatched junction bases numbered 9, after V lost 0 bases and J lost 4 bases. This CDR3 comprises 16 residues. Written as DNA, the CDR3 is TGTGCCAGCAGCTTAGACACGAGACAGGGATTTTACGAGCAGTACTTC. Amino acid sequence: CASSLDTRQGFYEQYF.

The chain joins TRBV6-5 to TRBJ2-7, with a tentative D call TRBD2 (5 bases). The V gene lost 6 bases and the J gene lost 2 bases, with 14 bases spanning the gap. The CDR3 totals 14 residues. The V gene's germline CDR1 is MNHEY and CDR2 SVGAGI. The CDR3 bases are TGTGCCAGCAGCCCCGGATGGGGAGCCTACGAGCAGTACTTC. Translating gives CASSPGWGAYEQYF.

The rearrangement joins TRBV28 to TRBJ1-6; no clear D. Germline values: CDR1 MDHEN, CDR2 SYDVKM. The CDR3 covers 17 residues. Trimming removed 3 bases at V and 0 bases at J, with 12 bases between. The CDR3 region is CASSFSTRSSYNSPLHF. Here the CDR3 DNA reads TGTGCCAGCAGTTTTAGCACCCGAAGCTCCTATAATTCACCCCTCCACTTT.

The chain carries TRBV5-1 and TRBJ2-7; no clear D gene. The CDR3 is 14 amino acids. Germline V gene sequence: CDR1 SGHRS, CDR2 YFSETQ. The V and J ends lost 3 bases and 2 bases respectively, with 12 bases between them. CDR3 sequence reads: CASSSLSATYEQYF. The CDR3 region has the DNA TGCGCCAGCAGCTCCCTTTCTGCTACCTACGAGCAGTACTTC.

This clone was counted a few times. V and J are TRBV5-6 and TRBJ2-7; possible D gene TRBD1, 6 bases. Germline CDR1 SGHDT, CDR2 YYEEEE. V was trimmed by 5 bases and J by 2 bases, leaving 14 bases between them. The CDR3 runs 14 residues. CDR3 amino acids: CASRAGVSAYEQYF. For the CDR3, the DNA is TGTGCCAGCAGAGCAGGGGTCAGCGCCTACGAGCAGTACTTC. Filled out from reference TRBV5-6 and TRBJ2-7, the complete variable domain reads DAGVTQSPTHLIKTRGQQVTLRCSPKSGHDTVSWYQQALGQGPQFIFQYYEEEERQRGNFPDRFSGHQFPNYSSELNVNALLLGDSALYLCASRAGVSAYEQYFGPGTRLTVT.

The chain has TRBV7-8 and TRBJ2-2; 8 bases fit TRBD2. Germline-derived CDR1 and CDR2 are SGHVS and FQNEAQ. This CDR3 is built from 17 residues. The ends lost 5 bases at V and 5 bases at J; junction bases unmatched: 13. CDR3 in amino acids: CASSPGLGLEGTGELFF. The CDR3 DNA reads as TGTGCCAGCAGCCCAGGTTTGGGACTAGAGGGGACCGGGGAGCTGTTTTTT.

V and J are TRBV4-1 and TRBJ2-7; no clear D. The CDR3 contains 15 residues. V was pared by 0 bases and J by 2 bases, with 11 bases between. Germline assignment: CDR1 MGHRA and CDR2 YSYEKL. CDR3 sequence (DNA): TGCGCCAGCAGCCAAGATTTAGGCAGAACCTACGAGCAGTACTTC. Its translation: CASSQDLGRTYEQYF.

The J gene is TRBJ1-5, the V gene TRBV19; D not certain. The V end was cut by 5 bases, the J end by 3 bases, with 11 bases between. This CDR3 has 14 amino acids. CDR1 and CDR2 (germline): LNHDA, SQIVND (reference sequence). The CDR3 loop reads CASSGLGYNQPQHF. DNA of the CDR3: TGTGCCAGTAGTGGACTGGGATACAATCAGCCCCAGCATTTT.